The rows below give T cell receptor beta chains drawn from one sample of a study of T cell changes during pregnancy in multiple sclerosis. Generated by immunoSEQ multiplex PCR, the TCRdb table keeps only in-frame clones and is missing some. The sample lists 70,000 to 100,000 clones; about 94% were seen once. The source was peripheral blood, collected in the third trimester of pregnancy. Every receptor here comes from a female donor with multiple sclerosis, enrolled in a pregnancy study. CDR3s include the opening cysteine and the closing phenylalanine or tryptophan. A D gene is named only where the DNA matches it firmly. Clone sizes are given selectively: once, few, many, or a class where the clone is expanded.

J gene	V gene	D gene	clone size	CDR3 DNA	CDR3 protein
TRBJ2-1	TRBV7-2	TRBD2	-	TGTGCCAGCAGCTTCGCCTCCACCCTAGCGGGCTACAATGAGCAGTTCTTC	CASSFASTLAGYNEQFF
TRBJ1-5	TRBV6-6	-	-	TGTGCCAGCAGTTACCAATACAGGAGCAATCAGCCCCAGCATTTT	CASSYQYRSNQPQHF
TRBJ2-7	TRBV7-9	TRBD1	once	TGTGCCAGCAGCTCGACAGGGATAACCTACGAGCAGTACTTC	CASSSTGITYEQYF
TRBJ2-5	TRBV5-6	-	-	TGTGCCAGCAGCTTGGACCTGACGCGGGCGACCCAGTACTTC	CASSLDLTRATQYF
TRBJ1-1	TRBV27	TRBD1	-	TGTGCCAGCAGTTTCGAGACAGGGGCCCAACGAGGCACTGAAGCTTTCTTT	CASSFETGAQRGTEAFF
TRBJ1-5	TRBV30	-	-	TGTGCCTATCCCCGGGAGCAGGCTTATAGCAATCAGCCCCAGCATTTT	CAYPREQAYSNQPQHF
TRBJ2-5	TRBV7-8	TRBD2	-	TGTGCCAGCAGTGGGGGGACTAGCGTCTGGGAGACCCAGTACTTC	CASSGGTSVWETQYF
TRBJ2-3	TRBV5-1	-	-	TGCGCCAGCAGTCTTATCACAGATACGCAGTATTTT	CASSLITDTQYF
TRBJ2-1	TRBV6-1	-	-	TGTGCCAGCAGGTCGAGCGGAGGCCACAATGAGCAGTTCTTC	CASRSSGGHNEQFF
TRBJ2-7	TRBV21-1	-	once	TGTGCCAGCAGCAAAGAGATACGGGAGCAAGGCCGATTGGGGAACCAGCTGGTTCGGGAGCAGTACTTC	CASSKEIREQGRLGNQLVREQYF
TRBJ1-5	TRBV7-9	-	-	TGTGCCAGCAGCGCCGAATCTAAGCAGCCCCAGCATTTT	CASSAESKQPQHF
TRBJ2-2	TRBV7-7	TRBD2	-	TGTGCTAGCAGCTCCCTGAGGGCGGGAGTCACCGGGGAGCTGTTTTTT	CASSSLRAGVTGELFF
TRBJ1-4	TRBV28	-	-	TGTGCCAGCAGTGCGTTCCAGGGGATGGGTGAAAAACTGTTTTTT	CASSAFQGMGEKLFF
TRBJ2-1	TRBV15	TRBD2	-	TGTGCCACCAGCAGAGAGGGGACTAGAAACAATGAGCAGTTCTTC	CATSREGTRNNEQFF
TRBJ2-3	TRBV28	-	-	TGTGCCAGCAGTTTAATTACCGCTAGCCAGGCGGTGAGCACAGATACGCAGTATTTT	CASSLITASQAVSTDTQYF
TRBJ1-1	TRBV5-4	TRBD1	-	TGTGCCAGCAGTCCCGGACAGGGGAACACTGAAGCTTTCTTT	CASSPGQGNTEAFF
TRBJ2-1	TRBV19	TRBD1	-	TGTGCCAGTAGCTTTAGAGGGACCGGGACAGGGGTAGATGAGCAGTTCTTC	CASSFRGTGTGVDEQFF